This T cell receptor beta chain stems from a study of Graves' ophthalmopathy and Graves' hyperthyroidism. Overall study context: The authors defined stable hyperthyroidism as no ophthalmopathy within 18 months of follow-up. General study points: Prediction of ophthalmopathy progression reached about 71% sensitivity and about 72% specificity.

The table lists this clonotype with many counts. Its cognate antigen is unknown. As the template, RNA transcripts were used to amplify TCR beta CDR3 regions. First-round RT-PCR relied on HTBI primers, and a second-round multiplex PCR came next. TCRdb ran MiXCR on the multiplex PCR reads and lists one entry per CDR3 protein. The profile shows about 550,000 distinct CDR3 sequences, 35% to 45% of them singletons. This CDR3 region has 12 residues. The germline gives CDR1 DFQATT, CDR2 SNEGSKA (reference sequence). Trimming removed 7 bases from V and 2 bases from J, with 12 bases in between. Only newly diagnosed hyperthyroidism patients aged 18 to 65, with under 2 months' duration, were enrolled.

Material for sequencing was peripheral blood or thyroid tissue (not recorded which). V and J are TRBV20-1 and TRBJ2-7; D may be TRBD1 (6 bases). The TCR originated in an adult man with Graves' hyperthyroidism. The CDR3 DNA follows: TGCAGTGTCAGGACAGCACCCTACGAGCAGTACTTC. This codes for CSVRTAPYEQYF.